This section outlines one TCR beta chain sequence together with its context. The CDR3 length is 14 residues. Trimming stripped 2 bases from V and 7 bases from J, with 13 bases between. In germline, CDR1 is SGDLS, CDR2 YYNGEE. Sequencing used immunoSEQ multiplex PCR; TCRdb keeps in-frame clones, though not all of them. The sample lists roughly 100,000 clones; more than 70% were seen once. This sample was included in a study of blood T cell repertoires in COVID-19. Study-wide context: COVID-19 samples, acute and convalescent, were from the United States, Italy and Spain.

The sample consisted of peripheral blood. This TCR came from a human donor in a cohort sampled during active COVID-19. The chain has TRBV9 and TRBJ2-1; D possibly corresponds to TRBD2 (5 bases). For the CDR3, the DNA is TGTGCCAGCAGCGTCGGGGTGATGAGGAATGAGCAGTTCTTC. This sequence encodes CASSVGVMRNEQFF.